These 32 T cell receptor beta chains were all obtained from the same sample, sequenced in a study of T cells in Graves' hyperthyroidism and ophthalmopathy. The TCR beta CDR3 regions underwent amplification using RNA transcripts as the source. HTBI primers drove first-round RT-PCR of the TCR CDR3. From the multiplex PCR reads, TCRdb called clonotypes with MiXCR, one entry per CDR3 protein. The sample has about 610,000 distinct CDR3 sequences; roughly 14% are singletons. Sequencing input: blood. These receptors were taken from a woman between 35 and 50 years old with Graves' ophthalmopathy.

This clonotype has more than one count but fewer than ten. The chain has TRBV11-2 and TRBJ1-1; tentatively, D is TRBD1 (6 bases). Germline CDR1 is SGHAT and CDR2 is FQNNGV. The CDR3 totals 16 residues. V lost 4 bases and J lost 5, with 20 bases in between. This chain's CDR3 is CASSSGAGTGDTEAFF. CDR3 nucleotide sequence: TGTGCCAGCAGCTCGGGGGCGGGGACGGGAGATACTGAAGCTTTCTTT.

In this sample, this clonotype turned up many times. The V and J genes are TRBV28 and TRBJ2-5; 10 bases fit TRBD2. Germline V gene sequence: CDR1 MDHEN, CDR2 SYDVKM. V lost 4 bases to trimming and J lost 2 bases; unmatched junction nucleotides: 10. This CDR3 comprises 17 residues. CDR3 amino acids: CASSSGLAGERQETQYF. In nucleotides, the CDR3 is TGTGCCAGCAGTTCGGGTCTAGCGGGAGAGAGACAAGAGACCCAGTACTTC.

This clonotype was observed at least ten times. The J gene is TRBJ2-4, the V gene TRBV10-2, with D perhaps assigned TRBD1 or TRBD2 (6 bases each). This CDR3 is built from 16 residues. The ends were cut back, 0 bases at V and 0 bases at J, with 9 bases in the middle. Germline values: CDR1 WSHSY, CDR2 SAAADI. CDR3 region: CASSESGGLAKNIQYF. The CDR3 DNA follows: TGCGCCAGCAGTGAGTCAGGGGGGCTAGCCAAAAACATTCAGTACTTC.

This clonotype has ten or more counts. The chain employs TRBV12-3 or TRBV12-4 and TRBJ1-1; the D is unclear. There are 13 residues in the CDR3. V lost 5 bases and J lost 3, with 10 bases in between. CDR3 nucleotides: TGTGCCAGCAGTCCTAATGAGGACACTGAAGCTTTCTTT. Amino acid sequence: CASSPNEDTEAFF.

This clonotype was recorded at least ten times. J is TRBJ2-7 and V is TRBV6-2 or TRBV6-3; perhaps TRBD1 as D (5 bases). V was cut by 4 bases and J by 1 base, with 14 bases left in between. The germline CDR1 and CDR2 sequences are MNHEY and SVGEGT. The CDR3 is 15 residues long. CDR3 DNA: TGTGCCAGCAGTTCTAACAGGATCCTTTCCTACGAGCAGTACTTC. Translating it yields CASSSNRILSYEQYF.

This clonotype was picked up many times. The chain couples TRBV19 to TRBJ2-5; unclear D gene. Germline V lookup: CDR1 LNHDA, CDR2 SQIVND (reference sequence). V lost 3 bases to trimming and J lost 1 base, with 9 bases between them. The CDR3 is 14 amino acids. CDR3 sequence reads: CASSIAAIQETQYF. In nucleotides, the CDR3 is TGTGCCAGTAGTATTGCAGCTATCCAAGAGACCCAGTACTTC. The full variable domain, completed using reference TRBV19 and TRBJ2-5, is DGGITQSPKYLFRKEGQNVTLSCEQNLNHDAMYWYRQDPGQGLRLIYYSQIVNDFQKGDIAEGYSVSREKKESFPLTVTSAQKNPTAFYLCASSIAAIQETQYFGPGTRLLVL.

This clonotype was observed a handful of times. The V gene is TRBV11-2, the J gene TRBJ2-7; D may be TRBD1 (6 bases). Trimming cost V 1 base and J 3 bases, with 16 bases left between them. The CDR3 has 16 amino acids. The germline gives CDR1 SGHAT, CDR2 FQNNGV. This CDR3 reads CASSLGGPVPVYEQYF. CDR3 nucleotides: TGTGCCAGCAGCTTAGGGGGGCCGGTACCCGTCTACGAGCAGTACTTC.

This clonotype was picked up a small number of times. The chain couples TRBV28 to TRBJ2-7; 12 bases align to TRBD1. This CDR3 is built from 15 residues. The germline V gene has CDR1 MDHEN and CDR2 SYDVKM. V lost 5 bases and J lost 5; bases outside the gene matches: 7. CDR3 DNA sequence: TGTGCCAGCAGTACCACGGGACAGGGGGCACACGAGCAGTACTTC. Its translation is CASSTTGQGAHEQYF.

In this sample, this clonotype turned up many times. A much larger clone lies one base from this, so it may be a read error. V gene TRBV6-2 or TRBV6-3 combines with J gene TRBJ2-5; 7 bases fit TRBD1. CDR1 is MNHEY, CDR2 SVGEGT, per germline. This CDR3 has 13 amino acids. The CDR3 region is CAGSSGQEETQYF. CDR3 sequence (DNA): TGTGCCGGCAGTTCCGGACAGGAAGAGACCCAGTACTTC.

This clonotype has at least ten counts. The chain links TRBV5-1 to TRBJ1-1, with TRBD1 identical over 7 bases. The junction had 5 bases not matched to a gene; V was cut back by 0 bases and J by 3 bases. The CDR3 has 15 amino acids. Germline CDR1 and CDR2: SGHRS and YFSETQ. The CDR3: CASSLVAGGDTEAFF. The CDR3 DNA reads as TGCGCCAGCAGCTTGGTGGCAGGGGGAGACACTGAAGCTTTCTTT.

This clonotype appeared many times. This sequence joins TRBV6-2 or TRBV6-3 and TRBJ1-5; D gene ambiguous. The CDR3 runs 12 residues. Per germline, CDR1 MNHEY and CDR2 SVGEGT. V was clipped by 2 bases and J by 7 bases, with 6 bases between them. The CDR3 reads CASSYPAQPQHF. The DNA for the CDR3 is TGTGCCAGCAGTTACCCAGCCCAGCCCCAGCATTTT.

Ten or more counts support this clonotype. The chain employs TRBV30 and TRBJ1-1; tentative D call: TRBD1 (5 bases). Germline V gene data show CDR1 as GTSNPN and CDR2 as SVGIG (reference sequence). The length of the CDR3 is 14 residues. Trimming shortened V by 5 bases and J by 7 bases, and 20 bases separated the two germline ends. The CDR3 region is CAWRKRGGEGEAFF. CDR3 in DNA: TGTGCCTGGCGAAAGAGGGGTGGGGAGGGTGAAGCTTTCTTT.

In its sample, this clonotype was seen many times. This chain connects TRBV7-9 to TRBJ1-5; no clear D gene. This CDR3 spans 15 amino acids. Germline lookup yields CDR1 SEHNR and CDR2 FQNEAQ (reference sequence). V gave up 5 bases and J gave up 0 bases, with 11 bases separating them. Here the CDR3 reads CASSPDTYSNQPQHF. Here the CDR3 DNA reads TGTGCCAGCAGCCCCGACACCTATAGCAATCAGCCCCAGCATTTT.

This clonotype was observed once. The V call is TRBV24-1, the J call TRBJ2-2, with no clear D. Trimming removed 4 bases from V and 7 bases from J, with 15 bases in between. Germline lookup yields CDR1 KGHDR and CDR2 SFDVKD. This CDR3 contains 15 residues. Here the CDR3 reads CATSERTLGGGELFF. The CDR3 coding sequence is TGTGCCACCAGTGAGAGGACCCTCGGCGGCGGGGAGCTGTTTTTT.

This clonotype was counted ten times or more. V and J are TRBV28 and TRBJ1-1; the D gene is possibly TRBD1 (6 bases). Per germline, CDR1 MDHEN and CDR2 SYDVKM. CDR3 length: 15 amino acids. The ends were cut back, 4 bases at V and 1 base at J, with 13 bases in the middle. The chain's CDR3 is CASSSFKGGNTEAFF. CDR3 in DNA: TGTGCCAGCAGTTCGTTTAAGGGGGGGAACACTGAAGCTTTCTTT.

This clonotype was picked up many times. The V gene is TRBV6-1, the J gene TRBJ1-2; D call uncertain. The germline CDR1 and CDR2 sequences are MNHNS and SASEGT. CDR3 length: 14 amino acids. Trimming removed 7 bases from V and 6 bases from J, with 18 bases in between. The CDR3 here is CASTQNRVQNGYTF. The CDR3 DNA reads as TGTGCCAGCACCCAAAACCGGGTTCAGAATGGCTACACCTTC.

This clonotype showed up many times. The chain employs TRBV12-3 or TRBV12-4 and TRBJ2-7, with 7 bases that match TRBD1. The CDR3 runs 15 residues. The trim removed 9 bases at V and 0 bases at J, leaving 11 bases unmatched. The CDR3 DNA reads as TGTGCCAGTCGACCGGGACAGCAGTTCTCCTACGAGCAGTACTTC. As protein: CASRPGQQFSYEQYF.

The J gene is TRBJ1-1, the V gene TRBV4-3, with D tentatively TRBD1 (5 bases). From germline, CDR1 is LGHNA and CDR2 YSLEER. The CDR3 consists of 17 residues. Trimming took off 0 bases at V and 0 bases at J, with 14 bases between the two ends. CDR3 nucleotides: TGCGCCAGCAGCCAAGACAGTCGGCGGGGCATGAACACTGAAGCTTTCTTT. Residues: CASSQDSRRGMNTEAFF.

This clonotype was observed many times. J is TRBJ1-5 and V is TRBV27; D possibly corresponds to TRBD1 (5 bases). Germline V CDR1 and CDR2: MNHEY, SMNVEV (reference sequence). There are 11 residues in the CDR3. V was clipped by 7 bases and J by 7 bases, with 8 bases between them. CDR3 loop: CASTGEQPQHF. CDR3 bases: TGTGCCAGCACGGGGGAGCAGCCCCAGCATTTT.

This clonotype was seen repeatedly, ten times or more. This chain uses TRBV12-3 or TRBV12-4 with TRBJ2-7, with unresolved D. There are 14 residues in the CDR3. Trimming took 3 bases from V and 4 from J, leaving 13 bases between them. CDR3 amino acids: CASSFGPYGYEQYF. The CDR3 nucleotides read TGTGCCAGCAGTTTTGGACCCTACGGGTACGAGCAGTACTTC.

V and J are TRBV3-1 and TRBJ1-5, with 7 positions matching TRBD1. From germline, CDR1 is LGHDT and CDR2 YNNKEL (reference sequence). The ends lost 1 base at V and 4 bases at J; junction bases unmatched: 1. The CDR3 totals 14 residues. CDR3 coding DNA: TGTGCCAGCAGCCAAGGGACAGGAAATCAGCCCCAGCATTTT. Translating gives CASSQGTGNQPQHF.

The rearrangement uses TRBV2 and TRBJ1-1, with 10 bases identical to TRBD1. This CDR3 has 17 amino acids. Trimming cost V 6 bases and J 3 bases; bases outside gene matches: 13. In germline, CDR1 is SNHLY, CDR2 FYNNEI. CDR3 loop: CASRLITGTGDYTEAFF. CDR3 DNA sequence: TGTGCCAGCAGGCTTATCACCGGGACAGGGGACTACACTGAAGCTTTCTTT.

This clonotype was observed many times. This rearrangement joins TRBV28 to TRBJ2-7; 10 positions match TRBD1. The CDR3 spans 13 residues. Germline V gives CDR1 MDHEN, CDR2 SYDVKM. V shed 8 bases, J shed 5 bases, and the junction held 6 bases outside the gene matches. CDR3 in amino acids: CASRGQGGDEQYF. CDR3 nucleotides: TGTGCCAGCCGTGGACAGGGGGGGGACGAGCAGTACTTC.

This clonotype has at least ten counts. The gene calls are TRBV28 and TRBJ2-7; 8 bases are shared with TRBD2. The germline V gene encodes CDR1 MDHEN and CDR2 SYDVKM. The V segment lost 4 bases and the J segment 2 bases; nucleotides outside the gene matches: 19. The CDR3 covers 19 residues. CDR3 residues: CASSSTTSPLTSVTYEQYF. The CDR3 DNA follows: TGTGCCAGCAGTTCCACAACATCCCCTTTGACTAGCGTAACCTACGAGCAGTACTTC. Full variable domain (outside the CDR3, taken from reference TRBV28 and TRBJ2-7): DVKVTQSSRYLVKRTGEKVFLECVQDMDHENMFWYRQDPGLGLRLIYFSYDVKMKEKGDIPEGYSVSREKKERFSLILESASTNQTSMYLCASSSTTSPLTSVTYEQYFGPGTRLTVT.

This clonotype was found once. The chain employs TRBV2 and TRBJ1-5; 7 nucleotides align to TRBD1. The CDR3 consists of 11 residues. Per the germline V gene, CDR1 is SNHLY and CDR2 is FYNNEI. V lost 4 bases, J lost 9 bases, and 0 bases stayed unmatched. The CDR3 nucleotides read TGTGCCAGCAGTGGACAGGGGCCCCAGCATTTT. Translating gives CASSGQGPQHF. The full variable domain, completed using reference TRBV2 and TRBJ1-5, is EPEVTQTPSHQVTQMGQEVILRCVPISNHLYFYWYRQILGQKVEFLVSFYNNEISEKSEIFDDQFSVERPDGSNFTLKIRSTKLEDSAMYFCASSGQGPQHFGDGTRLSIL.

With respect to this clonotype: One junction end does not reproduce the germline sequence, and a read error may be involved. This chain uses TRBV6-4 with TRBJ2-4; 11 nucleotides align to TRBD2. CDR3 size: 19 residues. Germline-derived CDR1 and CDR2 are MRHNA and SNTAGT. Written as DNA, the CDR3 is TGTGCCAGCAGTGACGGAGAGGGGACTAGCGGTATAGCCAAAAACATTCAGTGCTTC. Translated: CASSDGEGTSGIAKNIQCF.

The chain employs TRBV5-6 and TRBJ2-7, with 10 bases matching TRBD1. Germline CDR1 reads SGHDT; CDR2 reads YYEEEE. The CDR3 totals 16 residues. V dropped 4 bases and J dropped 1; count of bases not matched to a gene: 8. CDR3 sequence: CASSESPGQGSYEQYF. CDR3 nucleotide sequence: TGTGCCAGCAGCGAAAGCCCGGGACAGGGGTCCTACGAGCAGTACTTC.

This clonotype was counted many times. The chain has TRBV6-2 or TRBV6-3 and TRBJ2-5; D perhaps matches TRBD2 (7 bases). The V and J ends lost 6 bases and 1 base respectively, with 33 bases between them. Germline CDR1 MNHEY, CDR2 SVGEGT. This CDR3 spans 21 amino acids. Written as DNA, the CDR3 is TGTGCCAGCAGCCCGAGCGGGACCCCGGGGAGGGGGGGCATATTCCAAGAGACCCAGTACTTC. Protein: CASSPSGTPGRGGIFQETQYF.

This clonotype was seen at least ten times. The chain is built from TRBV9 and TRBJ2-5; D gene uncertain. V was cut by 4 bases and J by 4 bases, with 11 bases left in between. Germline V gene sequence: CDR1 SGDLS, CDR2 YYNGEE. This CDR3 is 13 amino acids long. For the CDR3, the DNA is TGTGCCAGCAGCCTGTATGTGGGAGAGACCCAGTACTTC. This gives the protein CASSLYVGETQYF.

The chain combines TRBV7-4 with TRBJ1-3; D remains ambiguous. In germline, CDR1 is SGHVT, CDR2 SQSDAQ. Trimming left V 5 bases short and J 0 bases short, with 11 bases between. This CDR3 has 15 amino acids. In DNA form, the CDR3 reads TGTGCCAGCAGCCTGGTGGGTCTCTCTGGAAACACCATATATTTT. Residues: CASSLVGLSGNTIYF.

This clonotype was detected many times. The CDR3 loop reads CSVLVSGANVLTF. The CDR3 bases are TGCAGCGTTCTAGTCTCTGGGGCCAACGTCCTGACTTTC. V is TRBV29-1 and J is TRBJ2-6; D remains unclear. The CDR3 has 13 residues. V was pared by 5 bases and J by 0 bases, with 5 bases between. Germline V gene sequence: CDR1 SQVTM, CDR2 ANQGSEA. Variable domain in full (rest from reference TRBV29-1 and TRBJ2-6): SAVISQKPSRDICQRGTSLTIQCQVDSQVTMMFWYRQQPGQSLTLIATANQGSEATYESGFVIDKFPISRPNLTFSTLTVSNMSPEDSSIYLCSVLVSGANVLTFGAGSRLTVL.

The V call is TRBV19, the J call TRBJ2-7; 11 bases align to TRBD1. With V trimmed by 3 bases and J by 0 bases, 1 base remained unmatched. The CDR3 runs to 15 residues. Germline CDR1 is LNHDA and CDR2 is SQIVND (reference sequence). CDR3 in DNA: TGTGCCAGTAGTATTGGGACAGGGGGCTCCTACGAGCAGTACTTC. Its protein is CASSIGTGGSYEQYF.